This T cell receptor beta chain emerged from a study of blood T cell repertoires in COVID-19. Study-level background: PBMCs, B-cell-depleted T cells, or T cells were the source of the cDNA or gDNA that made up the material.

This clone was seen only once. A case of COVID-19 had been met by exposed participants within 2 weeks before study entry. In the authors' methods: Nucleated cell counts were estimated from reference gene primer amplification. Profiled with immunoSEQ multiplex PCR; TCRdb holds only in-frame clones, not every one. The V and J calls and clone size were taken over from that table, and D and trimming were inferred from the DNA. The table records a few hundred thousand clones, more than 70% of them present only once. The CDR3 has 15 residues. V trimming: 0 bases; J trimming: 5 bases; junction bases outside the gene matches: 1. Germline CDR1 reads MNHEY; CDR2 reads SVGAGI.

This sequence originates from a young woman who had been exposed to COVID-19. The chain recombines TRBV6-5 with TRBJ2-1, with 10 bases fitting TRBD2. The sequencing input was PBMCs or T cells enriched from blood (not recorded which). The CDR3: CASSYSLAGDNEQFF. The CDR3 DNA sequence: TGTGCCAGCAGTTACTCCCTAGCGGGGGACAATGAGCAGTTCTTC.